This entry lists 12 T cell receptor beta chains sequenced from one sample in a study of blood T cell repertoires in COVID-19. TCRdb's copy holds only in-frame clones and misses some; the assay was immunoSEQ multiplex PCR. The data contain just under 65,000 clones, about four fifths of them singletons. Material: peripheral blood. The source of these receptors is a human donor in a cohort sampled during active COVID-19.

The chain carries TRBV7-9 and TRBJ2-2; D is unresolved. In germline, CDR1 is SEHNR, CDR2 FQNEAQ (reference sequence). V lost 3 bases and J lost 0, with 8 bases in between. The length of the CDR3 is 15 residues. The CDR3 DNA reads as TGTGCCAGCAGCTTTGGCAGCGCGAACACCGGGGAGCTGTTTTTT. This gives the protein CASSFGSANTGELFF.

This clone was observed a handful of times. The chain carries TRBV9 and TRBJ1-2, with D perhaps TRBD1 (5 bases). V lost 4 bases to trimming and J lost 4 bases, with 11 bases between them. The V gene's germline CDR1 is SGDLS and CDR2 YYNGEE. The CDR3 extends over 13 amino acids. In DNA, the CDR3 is TGTGCCAGCAGCAATTTAGACAGCTATGGCTACACCTTC. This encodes CASSNLDSYGYTF.

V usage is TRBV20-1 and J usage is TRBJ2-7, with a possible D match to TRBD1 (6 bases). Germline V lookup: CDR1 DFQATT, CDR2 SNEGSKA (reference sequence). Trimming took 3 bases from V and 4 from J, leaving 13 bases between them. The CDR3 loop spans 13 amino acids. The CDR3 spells CSASKGQGYEQYF. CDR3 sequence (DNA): TGCAGTGCTAGTAAGGGGCAGGGGTACGAGCAGTACTTC.

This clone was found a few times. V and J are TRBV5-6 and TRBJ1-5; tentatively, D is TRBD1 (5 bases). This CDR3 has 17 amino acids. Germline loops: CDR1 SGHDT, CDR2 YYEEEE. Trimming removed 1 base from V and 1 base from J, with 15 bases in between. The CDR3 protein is CASSLRISGVSNQPQHF. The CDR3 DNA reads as TGTGCCAGCAGCTTGAGAATCTCGGGGGTAAGCAATCAGCCCCAGCATTTT.

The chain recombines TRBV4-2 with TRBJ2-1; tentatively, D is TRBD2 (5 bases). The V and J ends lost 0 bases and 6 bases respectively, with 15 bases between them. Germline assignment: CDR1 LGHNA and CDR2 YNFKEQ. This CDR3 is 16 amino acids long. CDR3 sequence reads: CASSQDGRVTPNEQFF. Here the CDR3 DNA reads TGTGCCAGCAGCCAAGATGGGCGGGTGACTCCCAATGAGCAGTTCTTC.

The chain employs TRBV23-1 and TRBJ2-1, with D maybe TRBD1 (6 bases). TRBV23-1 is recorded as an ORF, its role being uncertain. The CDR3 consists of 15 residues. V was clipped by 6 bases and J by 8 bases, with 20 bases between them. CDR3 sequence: CASRRNRVLHDEQFF. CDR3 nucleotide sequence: TGCGCCAGCAGGAGGAACAGGGTATTACATGATGAGCAGTTCTTC.

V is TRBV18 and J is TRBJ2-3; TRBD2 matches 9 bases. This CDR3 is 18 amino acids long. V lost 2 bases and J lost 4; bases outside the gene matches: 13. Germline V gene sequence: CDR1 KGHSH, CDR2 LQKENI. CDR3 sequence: CASSPIAQASGVSDTQYF. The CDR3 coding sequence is TGTGCCAGCTCACCAATCGCCCAGGCTAGCGGGGTATCAGATACGCAGTATTTT.

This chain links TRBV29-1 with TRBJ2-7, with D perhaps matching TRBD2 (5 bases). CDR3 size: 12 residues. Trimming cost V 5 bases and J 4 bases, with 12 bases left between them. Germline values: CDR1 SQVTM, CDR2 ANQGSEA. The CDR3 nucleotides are TGCAGCGTTTGGGTGTCGGGGTACGAGCAGTACTTC. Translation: CSVWVSGYEQYF.

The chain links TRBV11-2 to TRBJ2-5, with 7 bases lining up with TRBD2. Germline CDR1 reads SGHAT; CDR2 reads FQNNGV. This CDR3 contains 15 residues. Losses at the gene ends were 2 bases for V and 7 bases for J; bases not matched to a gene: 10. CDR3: CASSLLAGVSGTQYF. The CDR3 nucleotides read TGTGCCAGCAGCTTACTGGCGGGGGTATCGGGGACCCAGTACTTC.

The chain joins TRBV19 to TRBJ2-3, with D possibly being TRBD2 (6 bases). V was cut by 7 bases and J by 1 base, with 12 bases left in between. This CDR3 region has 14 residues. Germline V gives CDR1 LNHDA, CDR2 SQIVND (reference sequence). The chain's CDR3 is CASTGTGGTDTQYF. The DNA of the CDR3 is TGTGCCAGTACTGGGACGGGGGGCACAGATACGCAGTATTTT.

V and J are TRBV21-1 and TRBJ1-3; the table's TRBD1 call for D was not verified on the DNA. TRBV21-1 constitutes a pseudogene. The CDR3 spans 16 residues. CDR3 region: CASSQRQGVWGNTIYF. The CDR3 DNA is TGTGCCAGCAGCCAGAGACAGGGAGTGTGGGGAAACACCATATATTTT.

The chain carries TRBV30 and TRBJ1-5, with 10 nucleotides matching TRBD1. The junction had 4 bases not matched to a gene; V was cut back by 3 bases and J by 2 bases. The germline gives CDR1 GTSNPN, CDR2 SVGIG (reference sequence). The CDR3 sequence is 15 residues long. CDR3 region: CAWRGQGSGNQPQHF. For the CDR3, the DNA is TGTGCCTGGAGGGGACAGGGGTCGGGCAATCAGCCCCAGCATTTT.